Listed here is a single TCR beta chain. Its matching antigen is unknown. This specimen belongs to a study of CD8+ T cells in alopecia areata. Across the whole study: Treated patients were given 5 to 10 mg oral tofacitinib twice daily. Patients in the study were on tofacitinib for 6 to 18 months, then off it for 6 months. Study outcomes and limitations: Sequencing of scalp samples also includes resident alphabeta T cells from normal skin.

V lost 5 bases and J lost 2; bases outside the gene matches: 15. Germline-derived CDR1 and CDR2 are SGHAT and FQNNGV. This CDR3 contains 18 residues. It was cDNA, reverse transcribed from extracted RNA, that served as the sequencing template. Here immunoSEQ multiplex PCR was the method, and the copy in TCRdb shows in-frame clones only, minus some. The repertoire holds some 100,000 clones, about two fifths seen once, with 3% to 3.5% in the top ten. This TCR was recovered from a human donor with alopecia areata. The sequenced sample was CD4+ T cells sorted from blood. The rearrangement uses TRBV11-2 and TRBJ2-1; 7 nucleotides match TRBD1. CDR3 sequence (DNA): TGTGCCAGCAGCCCACGGACAGGTCTGAGGGATACCTACAATGAGCAGTTCTTC. It encodes CASSPRTGLRDTYNEQFF.